The next 21 T cell receptor beta chains were all read from a single sample in a study of cytomegalovirus exposure and HLA in healthy donors. Repertoires were generated with immunoSEQ multiplex PCR, while TCRdb's copy carries only in-frame clones and drops some. Of some 170,000 clones in the sample, about 87% are singletons; the top ten hold roughly 1.5%. The material sequenced was PBMCs. These receptors originate from a woman between 25 and 40 years old in good health and CMV-seronegative.

This chain joins TRBV11-2 and TRBJ2-3; D gene ambiguous. This CDR3 spans 12 amino acids. V lost 4 bases and J lost 6, with 8 bases in between. From germline, CDR1 is SGHAT and CDR2 FQNNGV. Written as DNA, the CDR3 is TGTGCCAGCAGCTGGGCTTCCGATACGCAGTATTTT. Translation gives CASSWASDTQYF.

The CDR3 nucleotides read TGTGCCAGCAGCCAACGACAGAACCAAGAGACCCAGTACTTC. It is translated as CASSQRQNQETQYF. V usage is TRBV6-5 and J usage is TRBJ2-5; possible D gene TRBD1, 5 bases. V was cut by 6 bases and J by 0 bases, with 11 bases left in between. This CDR3 comprises 14 residues. CDR1 MNHEY and CDR2 SVGAGI come from the germline V gene.

V gene TRBV5-4 combines with J gene TRBJ2-3, with 9 nucleotides matching TRBD1. The CDR3 contains 15 residues. CDR1 is SGHNT, CDR2 YYREEE, per germline (reference sequence). V trimming: 2 bases; J trimming: 2 bases; junction bases outside the gene matches: 3. This CDR3 is CASSFRDRATDTQYF. CDR3 nucleotides: TGTGCCAGCAGCTTTCGGGACAGGGCCACAGATACGCAGTATTTT.

V gene TRBV6-5 combines with J gene TRBJ1-5, with 8 bases lining up with TRBD1. Germline values: CDR1 MNHEY, CDR2 SVGAGI. V dropped 2 bases and J dropped 4; count of bases not matched to a gene: 4. The CDR3 length is 15 residues. The CDR3 spells CASSYGGTGNQPQHF. The CDR3 DNA sequence: TGTGCCAGCAGTTACGGGGGGACAGGAAATCAGCCCCAGCATTTT.

The chain couples TRBV4-1 to TRBJ1-1; possible D gene TRBD1, 6 bases. V lost 2 bases to trimming and J lost 0 bases, with 10 bases between them. The CDR3 loop spans 15 amino acids. Germline CDR1 is MGHRA and CDR2 is YSYEKL. In DNA form, the CDR3 reads TGCGCCAGCAGCCAACCAGGGGTCGTGAACACTGAAGCTTTCTTT. Translation gives CASSQPGVVNTEAFF.

The chain combines TRBV5-1 with TRBJ2-1; maybe TRBD2 (6 bases). Per germline, CDR1 SGHRS and CDR2 YFSETQ. The V end lost 0 bases, the J end lost 6 bases, and 13 bases lay between the germline ends. The CDR3 sequence is 15 residues long. This CDR3 is CASSLASGTRNEQFF. DNA of the CDR3: TGCGCCAGCAGCTTGGCCTCCGGGACTCGCAATGAGCAGTTCTTC.

This chain joins TRBV7-9 and TRBJ2-7; 11 positions agree with TRBD1. From germline, CDR1 is SEHNR and CDR2 FQNEAQ (reference sequence). J gave up 7 bases and V 6 bases, and 11 bases lay outside the gene matches. This CDR3 is built from 15 residues. The CDR3 reads CASSHFTRDRGEQYF. The CDR3 nucleotides are TGTGCCAGCAGTCATTTCACGCGGGACAGGGGGGAGCAGTACTTC.

V and J are TRBV6-5 and TRBJ1-2; TRBD1 matches at 7 bases. Losses at the gene ends were 4 bases for V and 5 bases for J; bases not matched to a gene: 13. The CDR3 consists of 16 residues. Germline V lookup: CDR1 MNHEY, CDR2 SVGAGI. The CDR3 protein is CASSSGQAYRGYGYTF. For the CDR3, the DNA is TGTGCCAGCAGTTCCGGACAGGCCTATAGAGGATATGGCTACACCTTC.

V gene TRBV19 combines with J gene TRBJ1-5; D is ambiguous. CDR3 length equals 13 residues. V lost 5 bases, J lost 2 bases, and 7 bases lay in between. Germline CDR1 is LNHDA and CDR2 is SQIVND (reference sequence). CDR3 sequence (DNA): TGTGCCAGTAGTCCCAGTGGCAATCAGCCCCAGCATTTT. This gives the protein CASSPSGNQPQHF.

The genes are TRBV27 and TRBJ2-3, with D unresolved. Germline CDR1 MNHEY, CDR2 SMNVEV (reference sequence). V was clipped by 6 bases and J by 1 base, with 8 bases between them. This CDR3 region has 13 residues. The CDR3 here is CASRPLGTDTQYF. CDR3 DNA: TGTGCCAGCAGGCCCCTAGGCACAGATACGCAGTATTTT.

The V and J genes are TRBV6-1 and TRBJ1-5; 7 nucleotides agree with TRBD1. The V gene end was trimmed by 4 bases and the J gene end by 6 bases; junction bases not matched to a gene: 9. In germline, CDR1 is MNHNS, CDR2 SASEGT. This CDR3 comprises 15 residues. In DNA, the CDR3 is TGTGCCAGCAGTGGACGACAGGGATCTGGTCAGCCCCAGCATTTT. Translation: CASSGRQGSGQPQHF.

The rearrangement uses TRBV19 and TRBJ2-5; 9 positions agree with TRBD2. CDR1 LNHDA and CDR2 SQIVND come from the germline V gene (reference sequence). V was clipped by 3 bases and J by 2 bases; unmatched bases: 4. The CDR3 has 15 amino acids. This CDR3 reads CASSIGGLAQETQYF. CDR3 in DNA: TGTGCCAGTAGTATTGGTGGACTAGCGCAAGAGACCCAGTACTTC.

The gene calls are TRBV2 and TRBJ2-2; D is undetermined. The CDR3 extends over 13 amino acids. Germline V lookup: CDR1 SNHLY, CDR2 FYNNEI. V was shortened by 7 bases and J by 6 bases, with 12 bases between the two germline ends. The DNA of the CDR3 is TGTGCCAGCACTAAGATAAGCGCCGGGGAGCTGTTTTTT. Protein product: CASTKISAGELFF. Looking up the rest from reference TRBV2 and TRBJ2-2 gives the full variable domain: EPEVTQTPSHQVTQMGQEVILRCVPISNHLYFYWYRQILGQKVEFLVSFYNNEISEKSEIFDDQFSVERPDGSNFTLKIRSTKLEDSAMYFCASTKISAGELFFGEGSRLTVL.

The rearrangement uses TRBV7-9 and TRBJ2-5, with 14 bases fitting TRBD2. The CDR3 spans 15 residues. Germline-derived CDR1 and CDR2 are SEHNR and FQNEAQ (reference sequence). V lost 7 bases and J lost 2; bases outside the gene matches: 3. CDR3 protein: CASTRLAGGQETQYF. The CDR3 coding sequence is TGTGCCAGCACCCGACTAGCGGGGGGGCAAGAGACCCAGTACTTC.

In its sample, this clone was seen a few times. This chain connects TRBV7-2 to TRBJ2-1, with TRBD1 identical over 7 bases. With V trimmed by 4 bases and J by 4 bases, 7 bases remained unmatched. Germline V gives CDR1 SGHTA, CDR2 FQGNSA. The CDR3 sequence is 15 residues long. The CDR3 DNA follows: TGTGCCAGCAGCTACCCCGGGACAGTTTACAATGAGCAGTTCTTC. It is translated as CASSYPGTVYNEQFF.

The chain joins TRBV11-3 to TRBJ2-1; D might be TRBD1 (6 bases). V was pared by 4 bases and J by 3 bases, with 10 bases between. The V gene's germline CDR1 is SGHNT and CDR2 YENEEA. The CDR3 length is 14 residues. In nucleotides, the CDR3 is TGTGCCAGCAGCTCCTTAGGGGGCTACAATGAGCAGTTCTTC. This sequence encodes CASSSLGGYNEQFF. The variable domain in full, completed from reference TRBV11-3 and TRBJ2-1, reads EAGVVQSPRYKIIEKKQPVAFWCNPISGHNTLYWYLQNLGQGPELLIRYENEEAVDDSQLPKDRFSAERLKGVDSTLKIQPAELGDSAVYLCASSSLGGYNEQFFGPGTRLTVL.

The chain employs TRBV5-1 and TRBJ2-3, with D possibly TRBD2 on 7 matching bases. There are 18 residues in the CDR3. Trimming cost V 4 bases and J 7 bases, with 28 bases left between them. Germline values: CDR1 SGHRS, CDR2 YFSETQ. As DNA, the CDR3 is TGCGCCAGCAGCAGCTACCGGCCCGGGGGGCGTCAGTTTCATACGCAGTATTTT. The encoded protein is CASSSYRPGGRQFHTQYF.

This clone was found once. The chain links TRBV11-2 to TRBJ1-3, with a weak D call TRBD1 (5 bases). Germline-derived CDR1 and CDR2 are SGHAT and FQNNGV. Trimming took off 4 bases at V and 0 bases at J, with 10 bases between the two ends. CDR3 size: 15 residues. As DNA, the CDR3 is TGTGCCAGCAGCTGGGGCGATTCCTCTGGAAACACCATATATTTT. It specifies CASSWGDSSGNTIYF.

The chain recombines TRBV21-1 with TRBJ2-7; TRBD1, the table's D call, was not compared with the DNA. TRBV21-1 is a known pseudogene. The CDR3 length is 19 residues. CDR3 nucleotide sequence: TGTGCCAGCAGCAAACCCCCGACAGGGGGAACCTTAAGCTCCTACGAGCAGTACTTC. Translating it yields CASSKPPTGGTLSSYEQYF.

The CDR3 sequence is CASSIGGAGEKLFF. CDR3 sequence (DNA): TGTGCCAGTAGTATTGGGGGCGCGGGTGAAAAACTGTTTTTT. The chain joins TRBV19 to TRBJ1-4; D possibly corresponds to TRBD1 (6 bases). This CDR3 spans 14 amino acids. Between the trimmed V and J ends, which lost 3 bases and 7 bases, there was a span of 12 bases. Germline CDR1 and CDR2: LNHDA and SQIVND (reference sequence). Full variable domain (outside the CDR3, taken from reference TRBV19 and TRBJ1-4): DGGITQSPKYLFRKEGQNVTLSCEQNLNHDAMYWYRQDPGQGLRLIYYSQIVNDFQKGDIAEGYSVSREKKESFPLTVTSAQKNPTAFYLCASSIGGAGEKLFFGSGTQLSVL.

J is TRBJ1-2 and V is TRBV6-1; 9 bases are shared with TRBD1. Germline V gene sequence: CDR1 MNHNS, CDR2 SASEGT. This CDR3 region has 13 residues. With 5 bases clipped from V and 8 bases from J, the junction kept 6 bases outside the gene matches. The CDR3 reads CASSNRQGEGYTF. DNA for the CDR3: TGTGCCAGCAGTAACCGACAGGGGGAAGGCTACACCTTC.